Detailed here is one T cell receptor (beta chain). No cognate antigen has been identified for it. It has no much larger one-base neighbor in the sample; base qualities were not kept. The cohort comprised some 730 healthy bone marrow donors. Cohort members were all nominally healthy when sampled, although unrecorded immune exposures were likely present. The donor was CMV seronegative and was included in the group of about 350 seronegative cohort members. A peripheral blood sample was provided by each donor, and peripheral blood mononuclear cells were used for TCR beta sequencing. Genomic DNA extraction from the blood cell samples was performed with the Qiagen DNeasy Blood Extraction Kit. This sample was included in a study of cytomegalovirus exposure and HLA in healthy donors (dated by TCRdb to the late 2010s). Background on the whole study: In an earlier analysis of under 750 of the donors, under 300 Gb of sequence data and 120 million or so unique TCR beta sequences from about 179 million T cells were reported. An early release that covered about 600 HLA-typed donors contained approximately 300 gigabases of sequencing data and 65 million to 100 million unique TCR sequences. Among the roughly 430 genotyped donors, around 79% belonged to the genetic ancestry cluster associated with self-reported Caucasian donors. The study was designed to test whether signatures of past pathogen exposure could be identified by cataloging public T cell receptors. The study used immunosequencing to profile the T cell repertoires of approximately 640 subjects and linked those repertoires to cytomegalovirus serostatus. In addition to the first cohort of roughly 700 subjects, a separate validation cohort of about 120 different subjects was used. The study combined high-throughput TCR immunosequencing, statistical association of individual TCRs with disease status, and machine learning to predict cytomegalovirus infection status. A later analysis re-analyzed previously published TCR beta repertoires from several hundred donors and added high-resolution HLA genotyping to study TCR occurrence patterns. In the later analysis, no new phenotypic data were used to find candidate immune exposures; instead, reliance was placed on TCR beta sequences and their occurrence across donors. To decide whether each TCR beta V gene segment behaved as functional or pseudogenic, an earlier analysis of some 540 of the donors relied on high-throughput TCR beta sequencing. Donor age, sex, ethnicity and CMV serostatus were compiled alongside the repertoire data. A later genetic analysis took genome-wide SNP genotypes for about three fifths of the 666 donors and used that subset as a discovery cohort. Every discovery cohort repertoire had been produced on one sequencing platform. HLA typing covered class I and class II loci at four-digit resolution. Typing coverage varied by locus: roughly 620-640 donors for A, B, C, DRB1 and DQB1; under 550 for DQA1; around 570 for DPA1; roughly 450 for DPB1. A few DR-DQ haplotypes were treated as single units for association and clustering because of strong linkage in the cohort. Across some 400 genotyped donors of the cohort, an average of about 240,000 unique TCR beta nucleotide sequences per donor were sequenced, and roughly 20% of those sequences were non-productive.

The receptor library was made with the immunoSEQ multiplex PCR assay. For the multiplex PCR, a mixture combining 60 forward primers for TCR Vbeta segments and 13 reverse primers for TCR Jbeta segments was used. The CDR3 region of rearranged TCR beta genes was amplified from genomic DNA with a multiplex PCR assay. Amplified TCR beta libraries were sequenced as 87-base-pair reads on the Illumina HiSeq System. For the original study's pipeline: A later analysis counted tens of millions of unique TCR beta chains across the 550 to 750 repertoires, and roughly 9.9 million of these chains were shared by at least two donors. To remove PCR and sequencing errors, raw reads were error-corrected and collapsed into unique sequences using a nearest-neighbor algorithm that merged closely related sequences. CDR3 sequences were aligned to IMGT reference sequences to assign V, D and J gene segments. For a sequence to be retained, at least a six-nucleotide match to both a V gene segment and a J gene segment was required. A rearrangement was called productive if the CDR3 had no stop codons and remained in frame with V and J, and every other rearrangement was called non-productive. Following IMGT convention, CDR3 was defined as the stretch from the second conserved V-encoded cysteine to the conserved J-encoded phenylalanine. In an earlier analysis of 587 of the donors, sequences lacking an unambiguous match to a single V gene segment were excluded. An earlier analysis of about 590 of the donors classified V segments as functional when productive rearrangements were above 56.7% and as segregating when the standard deviation between donors was above 5%. A statistical classification framework was built for diagnosing cytomegalovirus status from the catalog of TCR beta chain sequences. In a later analysis, TCR nucleotide sequences were compared against IMGT/GENE-DB human TR gene sequences so that V and J genes could be assigned. In a later analysis, CDR3 sequences and most-parsimonious VDJ recombination scenarios were assigned using the TCRdist pipeline. In a later analysis, each TCR beta chain was defined by its CDR3 amino acid sequence together with its V-gene family, and reads lacking a unique V-gene family were excluded. A later analysis removed 500 to 600 highly shared, low-generation-probability nucleotide sequences to deal with suspected cross-contamination and a sequencing artifact. For each public chain, a later analysis derived a clonal expansion index from normalized ranks of inferred template counts within each repertoire. A later analysis computed generation probabilities with a VDJ recombination model fitted to out-of-frame rearrangements, and checked the results against IGoR. Hypergeometric tests were used in a later analysis to score TCR-TCR, TCR-HLA and TCR-CMV co-occurrence, with a repertoire-size bias correction applied to the TCR pairs. A later analysis estimated false discovery rates by permuting HLA or CMV assignments 20 times. In a later analysis, co-occurring TCRs were grouped with DBSCAN, and TCRdist sequence similarity was added when clustering was performed within HLA-allele-positive subsets. Repertoires with fewer than 30,000 or more than 120,000 public chains, plus five repertoires with anomalous nucleotide sharing, were excluded from co-occurrence clustering. TCRdb took this table from immuneACCESS and kept in-frame rearrangements with V and J called. Such tables lack part of the clones; where checked against another copy, unresolved V genes explain under half of the gap, and the rest is unexplained. V, J and clone size are taken as reported in that table, and D and trimming were inferred from the DNA itself. This sample lists under 200,000 clones; under 90% were detected once. Jointly, the top ten make up 1.5% to 2% of the sample.

Results and caveats for the whole study, not just this receptor: HLA typing was unavailable for some donors at each locus, so association tests used only the typed subset. A further reported finding was that TCR beta sequences accurately predicted the HLA-A and HLA-B alleles for most subjects in the first cohort. According to a later analysis, parvovirus B19, influenza, CMV and Epstein-Barr virus appeared linked to several top co-occurrence clusters. A later analysis associated 15,000 to 20,000 TCR beta sequences with specific HLA alleles at a false discovery rate of 0.05. Broadly in line with IMGT annotations, most TCR beta V segments showed up in productive rearrangements about 90% or about 30% of the time in an earlier analysis of about 500 of the donors. The only immune exposure information available for the cohort was CMV serostatus. A cluster of highly shared sequence variants was judged likely to represent a technical artifact of the sequencing pipeline. Because counts were too low, seventeen rarely observed V segments, including chromosome 9 orphons, were left out of the earlier analysis of several hundred of the donors. Strong co-occurrence of HLA alleles, especially DR and DQ, made assigning TCR associations to individual alleles difficult. In a later analysis, TCR association rates were found to vary across HLA loci, with the most associated TCRs seen for DRB1 alleles and the fewest for HLA-C alleles. The cohort was sequenced for TCR beta chains only, and without alpha or paired-chain data the features that could be detected were limited. Compared with equally common non-associated chains, HLA-associated TCR beta chains in a later analysis were more clonally expanded and had lower generation probabilities. Most CMV-associated TCR beta chains appeared to be HLA-restricted in a later analysis, and the HLA associations seemed to be driven largely by CMV exposure. Correlated functional status among segregating V segments might reflect linkage disequilibrium, but an unknown experimental factor could not be ruled out. It was suggested by the authors that the approach could potentially be generalized to other disease states and immunological phenotypes. Because the 87-base-pair reads could not distinguish some IMGT-functional V segments, including TRBV6-2 and TRBV6-3, those segments were excluded. A total of 150 to 200 TCR beta chains were listed by the study as associated with cytomegalovirus. V-gene and J-gene trimming of TCR beta chains was associated with a missense DCLRE1C variant in a later genetic analysis, and the association was replicated in an independent cohort. According to a later genetic analysis, donors in an Asian-associated ancestry cluster had fewer N-insertions in productive TCRs than the approximately 670-donor mean. Roughly uniform sequencing depth across donors was assumed in presence/absence analyses, although this assumption may not hold. Cytomegalovirus status was reported to be diagnosed by the classifier with high specificity and sensitivity in both the original and validation cohorts. In vitro tests confirmed that a few of the cytomegalovirus-associated TCR beta chains recognize cytomegalovirus antigens. Most TCR sequences were observed very rarely across donors, whereas some public TCRs were present in many individuals.

Counted from cysteine to phenylalanine, this CDR3 has 16 amino acids. Only the CDR3 DNA is retained, 48 bases long and in frame from the first base. The germline V gene yields SNHLY for CDR1 and FYNNEI for CDR2. Relative to germline, V is missing 7 bases and J is missing 4 bases, with 10 bases of the junction outside any gene match. The chain is encoded by TRBV2 joined to TRBJ2-5, and TRBD2 matches 12 of the central bases. This clonotype was sampled from a man between 18 and 35 years old in good health and CMV-seronegative. The sequencing input was PBMCs. In nucleotide form, the sequence is TGTGCCAGCATCGGGCTAGCGGGAGGGCCGCGAGAGACCCAGTACTTC. This is translated as CASIGLAGGPRETQYF.